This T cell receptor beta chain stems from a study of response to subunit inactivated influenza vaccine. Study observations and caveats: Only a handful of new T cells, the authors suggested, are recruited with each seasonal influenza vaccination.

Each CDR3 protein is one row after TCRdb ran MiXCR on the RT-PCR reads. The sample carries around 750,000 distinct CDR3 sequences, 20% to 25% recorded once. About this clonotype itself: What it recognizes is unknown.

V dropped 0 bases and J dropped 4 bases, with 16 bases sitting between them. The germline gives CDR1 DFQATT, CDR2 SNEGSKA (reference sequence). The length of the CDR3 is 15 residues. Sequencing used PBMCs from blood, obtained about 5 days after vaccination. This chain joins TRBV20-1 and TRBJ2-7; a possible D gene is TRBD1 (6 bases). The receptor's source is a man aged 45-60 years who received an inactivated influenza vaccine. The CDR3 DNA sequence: TGCAGTGCTAGAGATCTCACTAGGGGGTCGTACGAGCAGTACTTC. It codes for CSARDLTRGSYEQYF.